This is a list of T cell receptor beta chains from one sample in a study of OX40 agonist ivuxolimab in advanced cancers. Produced via immunoSEQ multiplex PCR; TCRdb's table is partial and in-frame only. The sample yields about 120,000 clones, 80% to 90% seen once. The material was CD4+ or CD8+ T cells sorted from blood, obtained in a trial of the OX40 agonist ivuxolimab. These receptors all stem from an adult with an advanced solid tumor such as melanoma, head and neck, liver or kidney cancer. Both conserved end residues are part of each CDR3. The D gene is left open where the match is weak. Part of the rows lack a size; the others show once, few, many or a class for expanded clones.

d_call: TRBD1; j_call: TRBJ1-2; v_call: TRBV28; clone_size: once; cdr3_aa: CASGTGSGAIGYTF; cdr3_nt: TGTGCCAGCGGGACAGGGAGTGGTGCTATTGGCTACACCTTC
d_call: .; j_call: TRBJ1-3; v_call: TRBV18; clone_size: .; cdr3_aa: CASSPPGGTGNTIYF; cdr3_nt: TGTGCCAGCTCACCTCCCGGGGGCACTGGAAACACCATATATTTT
d_call: .; j_call: TRBJ2-7; v_call: TRBV7-2; clone_size: .; cdr3_aa: CASSLAGDPSYEQYF; cdr3_nt: TGTGCCAGCAGCTTAGCAGGGGATCCTTCCTACGAGCAGTACTTC
d_call: .; j_call: TRBJ2-5; v_call: TRBV7-2; clone_size: .; cdr3_aa: CASSPQRETQYF; cdr3_nt: TGTGCCAGCAGCCCCCAACGGGAGACCCAGTACTTC
d_call: TRBD2; j_call: TRBJ2-1; v_call: TRBV19; clone_size: few; cdr3_aa: CASHPSGHNEQFF; cdr3_nt: TGTGCCAGCCACCCTAGCGGACACAATGAGCAGTTCTTC
d_call: .; j_call: TRBJ2-3; v_call: TRBV28; clone_size: .; cdr3_aa: CASSLGGTSTDTQYF; cdr3_nt: TGTGCCAGCAGTTTGGGCGGGACTAGCACAGATACGCAGTATTTT
d_call: TRBD1; j_call: TRBJ2-3; v_call: TRBV6-1; clone_size: .; cdr3_aa: CASRPGQPTHTQYF; cdr3_nt: TGTGCCAGCAGGCCGGGACAGCCAACACATACGCAGTATTTT
d_call: .; j_call: TRBJ2-7; v_call: TRBV2; clone_size: .; cdr3_aa: CASSDPGLGDEQYF; cdr3_nt: TGTGCCAGCAGTGATCCGGGACTGGGTGACGAGCAGTACTTC
d_call: TRBD2; j_call: TRBJ2-7; v_call: TRBV18; clone_size: once; cdr3_aa: CASSPPGGGPYEQYF; cdr3_nt: TGTGCCAGCTCACCACCGGGCGGGGGGCCCTACGAGCAGTACTTC
d_call: .; j_call: TRBJ1-1; v_call: TRBV18; clone_size: .; cdr3_aa: CASSPPRLMNTEAFF; cdr3_nt: TGTGCCAGCTCGCCCCCTAGACTGATGAACACTGAAGCTTTCTTT
d_call: .; j_call: TRBJ2-3; v_call: TRBV18; clone_size: .; cdr3_aa: CASSPLSETDTQYF; cdr3_nt: TGTGCCAGCTCACCACTTAGTGAAACAGATACGCAGTATTTT
d_call: .; j_call: TRBJ2-2; v_call: TRBV5-1; clone_size: .; cdr3_aa: CASSSGETGELFF; cdr3_nt: TGCGCCAGCAGCTCCGGGGAAACCGGGGAGCTGTTTTTT
d_call: .; j_call: TRBJ1-6; v_call: TRBV28; clone_size: .; cdr3_aa: CASSPGGLDSPLHF; cdr3_nt: TGTGCCAGCAGCCCGGGGGGGCTTGATTCACCCCTCCACTTT
d_call: .; j_call: TRBJ1-1; v_call: TRBV29-1; clone_size: .; cdr3_aa: CSVSMGGVTEAFF; cdr3_nt: TGCAGCGTGAGCATGGGAGGCGTCACTGAAGCTTTCTTT
d_call: TRBD2; j_call: TRBJ2-5; v_call: TRBV5-6; clone_size: .; cdr3_aa: CASSLLSGGAEETQYF; cdr3_nt: TGTGCCAGCAGCTTGCTTAGCGGGGGGGCCGAAGAGACCCAGTACTTC
d_call: .; j_call: TRBJ2-1; v_call: TRBV5-6; clone_size: few; cdr3_aa: CASRPAGTYNEQFF; cdr3_nt: TGTGCCAGCAGGCCGGCGGGGACGTACAATGAGCAGTTCTTC
d_call: TRBD1; j_call: TRBJ1-6; v_call: TRBV6-5; clone_size: .; cdr3_aa: CASSYPGGSPLHF; cdr3_nt: TGTGCCAGCAGTTACCCAGGGGGCTCACCCCTCCACTTT
d_call: .; j_call: TRBJ2-5; v_call: TRBV21-1; clone_size: once; cdr3_aa: CASSKSCGGVQETQYF; cdr3_nt: TGTGCCAGCAGCAAAAGTTGCGGGGGGGTACAAGAGACCCAGTACTTC
d_call: .; j_call: TRBJ2-1; v_call: TRBV7-9; clone_size: .; cdr3_aa: CASSSAVGRKFF; cdr3_nt: TGTGCCAGCAGCTCCGCAGTCGGGCGCAAGTTCTTC
d_call: TRBD2; j_call: TRBJ2-1; v_call: TRBV5-4; clone_size: .; cdr3_aa: CASSSTSGGAEQFF; cdr3_nt: TGTGCCAGCAGCTCGACTAGCGGGGGGGCCGAGCAGTTCTTC
d_call: TRBD1; j_call: TRBJ1-1; v_call: TRBV9; clone_size: .; cdr3_aa: CASSVKGANTEAFF; cdr3_nt: TGTGCCAGCAGCGTAAAGGGGGCAAACACTGAAGCTTTCTTT
d_call: .; j_call: TRBJ1-4; v_call: TRBV7-9; clone_size: .; cdr3_aa: CASSPGLTNEKLFF; cdr3_nt: TGTGCCAGCAGCCCAGGGTTGACTAATGAAAAACTGTTTTTT
d_call: .; j_call: TRBJ1-5; v_call: TRBV7-2; clone_size: .; cdr3_aa: CASSTTDSNQPQHF; cdr3_nt: TGTGCCAGCAGCACGACGGATAGCAATCAGCCCCAGCATTTT
d_call: .; j_call: TRBJ1-6; v_call: TRBV7-8; clone_size: .; cdr3_aa: CASSSHVRNLGSPLHF; cdr3_nt: TGTGCCAGCAGCTCCCACGTGCGGAATCTTGGTTCACCCCTCCACTTT
d_call: .; j_call: TRBJ2-3; v_call: TRBV30; clone_size: .; cdr3_aa: CAWSLTDTQYF; cdr3_nt: TGTGCCTGGAGTCTCACAGATACGCAGTATTTT
d_call: TRBD1; j_call: TRBJ1-5; v_call: TRBV27; clone_size: .; cdr3_aa: CASSLGTANQPQHF; cdr3_nt: TGTGCCAGCAGTTTAGGGACAGCCAATCAGCCCCAGCATTTT
d_call: .; j_call: TRBJ2-7; v_call: TRBV15; clone_size: .; cdr3_aa: CATSRGGNSYEQYF; cdr3_nt: TGTGCCACCAGCAGAGGGGGTAACTCCTACGAGCAGTACTTC
d_call: .; j_call: TRBJ2-7; v_call: TRBV29-1; clone_size: .; cdr3_aa: CSAFGRDDYEQYF; cdr3_nt: TGCAGCGCCTTCGGCAGGGACGATTACGAGCAGTACTTC
d_call: .; j_call: TRBJ2-2; v_call: TRBV2; clone_size: .; cdr3_aa: CASSGGANTGELFF; cdr3_nt: TGTGCCAGCAGCGGCGGGGCGAACACCGGGGAGCTGTTTTTT